This entry lists 30 T cell receptor beta chains sequenced from one sample in a study of blood T cell repertoires in COVID-19. The data were produced by immunoSEQ multiplex PCR, yet TCRdb's version contains in-frame clones alone and is incomplete. Of 150,000 or so clones listed, 75% to 90% are singletons. Specimen: peripheral blood. The receptors stem from a man in his late teens or twenties with COVID-19, enrolled during active disease.

The J gene is TRBJ2-7, the V gene TRBV27; 8 bases match TRBD2. The CDR3 has 16 amino acids. With V trimmed by 4 bases and J by 0 bases, 8 bases remained unmatched. Germline V gives CDR1 MNHEY, CDR2 SMNVEV (reference sequence). The CDR3 DNA is TGTGCCAGCAGTTCCGTTAGCGGGGCACCCTCCTACGAGCAGTACTTC. Protein sequence: CASSSVSGAPSYEQYF.

V is TRBV29-1 and J is TRBJ1-6, with D possibly matching TRBD1 (5 bases). V was shortened by 5 bases and J by 9 bases, with 11 bases between the two germline ends. Germline V gene lookup returns CDR1 SQVTM and CDR2 ANQGSEA. This CDR3 has 12 amino acids. The CDR3 loop reads CSVSEGSSPLHF. The DNA of the CDR3 is TGCAGCGTTTCGGAGGGGAGTTCACCCCTCCACTTT. Supplemented by reference TRBV29-1 and TRBJ1-6, the full variable domain reads SAVISQKPSRDICQRGTSLTIQCQVDSQVTMMFWYRQQPGQSLTLIATANQGSEATYESGFVIDKFPISRPNLTFSTLTVSNMSPEDSSIYLCSVSEGSSPLHFGNGTRLTVT.

The V call is TRBV7-9, the J call TRBJ1-5; 7 nucleotides agree with TRBD1. This CDR3 has 14 amino acids. The germline V gene encodes CDR1 SEHNR and CDR2 FQNEAQ (reference sequence). V lost 5 bases to trimming and J lost 1 base; unmatched junction nucleotides: 2. The CDR3 is CASSRGQSNQPQHF. CDR3 nucleotide sequence: TGTGCCAGCAGCCGGGGACAGAGCAATCAGCCCCAGCATTTT.

This clone was counted only a few times. This sequence joins TRBV4-1 and TRBJ2-1; D gene uncertain. V was clipped by 0 bases and J by 7 bases, with 10 bases between them. CDR1 and CDR2 (germline): MGHRA, YSYEKL. This CDR3 comprises 14 residues. CDR3 amino acids: CASSQDVPPNEQFF. The CDR3 DNA reads TGCGCCAGCAGCCAAGATGTTCCCCCGAATGAGCAGTTCTTC.

The chain employs TRBV19 and TRBJ1-1; 11 nucleotides align to TRBD1. The V gene end was trimmed by 5 bases and the J gene end by 10 bases; junction bases not matched to a gene: 9. From germline, CDR1 is LNHDA and CDR2 SQIVND (reference sequence). The CDR3 has 14 amino acids. The CDR3 DNA sequence: TGTGCCAGTAGTGCCCGGGACAGGGGGTCTCGAGCTTTCTTT. Encoded protein: CASSARDRGSRAFF.

The V call is TRBV19, the J call TRBJ1-1; possibly TRBD1 for D (5 bases). In germline, CDR1 is LNHDA, CDR2 SQIVND (reference sequence). Trimming shortened V by 1 base and J by 1 base, and 13 bases separated the two germline ends. The CDR3 is made up of 16 amino acids. CDR3 sequence reads: CASSIGALTGNTEAFF. CDR3 bases: TGTGCCAGTAGTATAGGGGCCCTCACAGGGAACACTGAAGCTTTCTTT.

The rearrangement links TRBV12-3 or TRBV12-4 to TRBJ2-7; 10 bases map to TRBD2. CDR3 length: 13 residues. Trimming cost V 2 bases and J 7 bases; bases outside gene matches: 2. CDR3 bases: TGTGCCAGCAGTTTATGGACTAGCGGAGAGCAGTACTTC. It encodes CASSLWTSGEQYF.

In this sample, this clone turned up a few times. DNA of the CDR3: TGTGCCAGCAGTCCCCAGTCTAGCGGGGCTAGCACAGATACGCAGTATTTT. It is translated as CASSPQSSGASTDTQYF. V gene TRBV28 combines with J gene TRBJ2-3; 9 positions match TRBD2. CDR1 is MDHEN, CDR2 SYDVKM, per germline. V was clipped by 5 bases and J by 0 bases; unmatched bases: 9. The CDR3 has 17 residues.

This chain links TRBV5-1 with TRBJ1-2, with TRBD1 matching 9 bases. J gave up 5 bases and V 4 bases, and 9 bases lay outside the gene matches. Germline CDR1 and CDR2: SGHRS and YFSETQ. The CDR3 has 15 amino acids. Here the CDR3 reads CASSRIQGAGYGYTF. CDR3 DNA: TGCGCCAGCAGCAGGATACAGGGGGCTGGTTATGGCTACACCTTC. Full variable domain (remainder filled in from reference TRBV5-1 and TRBJ1-2): KAGVTQTPRYLIKTRGQQVTLSCSPISGHRSVSWYQQTPGQGLQFLFEYFSETQRNKGNFPGRFSGRQFSNSRSEMNVSTLELGDSALYLCASSRIQGAGYGYTFGSGTRLTVV.

In regard to this clone: This CDR3 is also generated by other DNA sequences in the sample. The chain couples TRBV9 to TRBJ1-6; TRBD1 aligns across 7 bases. Losses at the gene ends were 4 bases for V and 5 bases for J; bases not matched to a gene: 3. The CDR3 runs to 14 residues. Per the germline V gene, CDR1 is SGDLS and CDR2 is YYNGEE. The CDR3 is CASSLTGDNSPLHF. The CDR3 DNA reads TGTGCCAGCAGCTTAACAGGGGATAATTCACCCCTCCACTTT.

The chain carries TRBV18 and TRBJ2-5; no reliable D call. The CDR3 length is 15 residues. V dropped 4 bases and J dropped 0 bases, with 12 bases sitting between them. Germline loops: CDR1 KGHSH, CDR2 LQKENI. The CDR3: CASSLAGPYQETQYF. The DNA for the CDR3 is TGTGCCAGCTCACTGGCAGGCCCGTACCAAGAGACCCAGTACTTC.

This chain connects TRBV7-3 to TRBJ2-3, with D perhaps TRBD1 (5 bases). V gave up 3 bases and J gave up 0 bases, with 7 bases separating them. The CDR3 extends over 14 amino acids. Germline values: CDR1 SGHTA, CDR2 FQGTGA. The CDR3 DNA reads as TGTGCCAGCAGCTTCCGACAGAGCACAGATACGCAGTATTTT. It encodes CASSFRQSTDTQYF.

CDR3: CASSARGVDTGELFF. The CDR3 DNA is TGTGCCAGCAGCGCCAGGGGGGTGGACACCGGGGAGCTGTTTTTT. The chain links TRBV11-3 to TRBJ2-2; a possible D gene is TRBD1 (7 bases). V was shortened by 5 bases and J by 3 bases, with 13 bases between the two germline ends. CDR1 SGHNT and CDR2 YENEEA come from the germline V gene. The length of the CDR3 is 15 residues.

This rearrangement joins TRBV6-2 or TRBV6-3 to TRBJ1-5; 7 nucleotides match TRBD1. V lost 5 bases to trimming and J lost 0 bases; unmatched junction nucleotides: 4. The germline CDR1 and CDR2 sequences are MNHEY and SVGEGT. The CDR3 extends over 15 amino acids. The CDR3 protein is CASSLQGNSNQPQHF. The CDR3 DNA sequence: TGTGCCAGCAGTCTACAGGGGAATAGCAATCAGCCCCAGCATTTT.

The rearrangement links TRBV29-1 to TRBJ2-3; D perhaps matches TRBD2 (5 bases). Trimming removed 7 bases from V and 3 bases from J, with 14 bases in between. This CDR3 comprises 13 residues. CDR1 is SQVTM, CDR2 ANQGSEA, per germline. The CDR3 DNA is TGCAGCGCTAGGACTCCTCTGACAGATACGCAGTATTTT. As protein: CSARTPLTDTQYF.

The chain employs TRBV10-1 and TRBJ2-5; 11 bases are shared with TRBD2. There are 15 residues in the CDR3. Trimming cost V 4 bases and J 5 bases; bases outside gene matches: 6. Germline V CDR1 and CDR2: WNHNN, SYGVQD (reference sequence). The CDR3, as DNA: TGCGCCAGCAGTGCAGGGACTAGCGGCCCGGAGACCCAGTACTTC. It yields the protein CASSAGTSGPETQYF.

The V and J genes are TRBV10-3 and TRBJ2-3; 7 nucleotides agree with TRBD2. Per germline, CDR1 ENHRY and CDR2 SYGVKD. V lost 6 bases, J lost 0 bases, and 9 bases stayed unmatched. The CDR3 loop spans 16 amino acids. CDR3 DNA sequence: TGTGCCATCAGAGAAGGACTAGGGAAAAGCACAGATACGCAGTATTTT. Protein product: CAIREGLGKSTDTQYF.

The rearrangement links TRBV15 to TRBJ2-3; D uncertain. Trimming shortened V by 0 bases and J by 5 bases, and 18 bases separated the two germline ends. The length of the CDR3 is 17 residues. Germline V CDR1 and CDR2: LNHNV, YYDKDF (reference sequence). The CDR3 bases are TGTGCCACCAGCAGAGATTTTGATAGCTTTTCCGGAGATACGCAGTATTTT. Its protein is CATSRDFDSFSGDTQYF.

J is TRBJ1-5 and V is TRBV12-2; TRBD1 is taken as the D call from the table, unchecked against the DNA. TRBV12-2 is listed as a pseudogene. This CDR3 contains 17 residues. CDR3 DNA: TGTGCAAGTCGCTTGAATCAGGGGACCTCCGGCAATCAGCCCCAGCATTTT. It is translated as CASRLNQGTSGNQPQHF.

This chain links TRBV19 with TRBJ2-7; a weak D match, TRBD1 (5 bases). The CDR3 has 13 amino acids. Deletions cut 5 bases from V and 4 bases from J, with 12 bases between. Germline CDR1 LNHDA, CDR2 SQIVND (reference sequence). The CDR3 region is CASSVTVRYEQYF. CDR3 bases: TGTGCCAGTAGTGTGACAGTCCGGTACGAGCAGTACTTC.

The table lists this clone with a count of one. The gene calls are TRBV5-5 and TRBJ2-7; 9 bases are shared with TRBD2. V was clipped by 10 bases and J by 6 bases; unmatched bases: 14. The CDR3 covers 14 residues. CDR1 and CDR2 (germline): SGHKS, YYEKEE (reference sequence). The CDR3 reads CAGGAGGPVSEQYF. CDR3 in DNA: TGTGCCGGAGGGGCGGGGGGGCCGGTTTCCGAGCAGTACTTC.

The J gene is TRBJ1-2, the V gene TRBV6-2 or TRBV6-3, with D perhaps TRBD1 (6 bases). V lost 4 bases to trimming and J lost 9 bases, with 21 bases between them. The germline V gene has CDR1 MNHEY and CDR2 SVGEGT. The CDR3 is 15 amino acids. The CDR3 reads CASSSRDITLRRYTF. The CDR3 region has the DNA TGTGCCAGCAGTTCCCGGGACATCACACTTCGACGCTACACCTTC.

The chain recombines TRBV7-9 with TRBJ2-1; TRBD2 agrees at 14 bases. The germline V gene encodes CDR1 SEHNR and CDR2 FQNEAQ (reference sequence). Trimming cost V 0 bases and J 7 bases; bases outside gene matches: 5. CDR3 length: 17 amino acids. The DNA of the CDR3 is TGTGCCAGCAGCTTAGCGTGGACTAGCGGGAGGCTAAATGAGCAGTTCTTC. This codes for CASSLAWTSGRLNEQFF.

In this sample, this clone turned up once. The chain combines TRBV25-1 with TRBJ1-4, with D uncertain. Per the germline V gene, CDR1 is MGHDK and CDR2 is SYGVNS. V was trimmed by 0 bases and J by 0 bases, leaving 11 bases between them. This CDR3 region has 17 residues. DNA of the CDR3: TGTGCCAGCAGTGAATACAGAAACCCCGCAACTAATGAAAAACTGTTTTTT. This encodes CASSEYRNPATNEKLFF.

The rearrangement uses TRBV5-6 and TRBJ2-1; TRBD1 might be the D (6 bases). Trimming pared 4 bases from V and 5 bases from J, leaving 13 bases between. CDR3 length equals 14 residues. Germline V lookup: CDR1 SGHDT, CDR2 YYEEEE. The CDR3 sequence is CASSPTGRDNEQFF. CDR3 nucleotides: TGTGCCAGCAGCCCGACAGGCAGGGACAATGAGCAGTTCTTC.

The chain uses TRBV24-1 and TRBJ2-2; D might be TRBD2 (5 bases). Germline lookup yields CDR1 KGHDR and CDR2 SFDVKD. V shed 5 bases and J shed 0 bases, with 9 bases lying between them. This CDR3 spans 15 amino acids. The CDR3 here is CATSVAGANTGELFF. In DNA form, the CDR3 reads TGTGCCACCAGTGTGGCGGGCGCGAACACCGGGGAGCTGTTTTTT.

The chain joins TRBV5-1 to TRBJ2-3; a weak D match, TRBD2 (7 bases). The CDR3 consists of 14 residues. Trimming took off 4 bases at V and 9 bases at J, with 18 bases between the two ends. Germline CDR1 is SGHRS and CDR2 is YFSETQ. CDR3 sequence: CASSLTHREGTQYF. The DNA for the CDR3 is TGCGCCAGCAGCCTAACCCACAGGGAGGGGACGCAGTATTTT.

The rearrangement links TRBV6-5 to TRBJ2-7; D is perhaps TRBD1 (6 bases). The CDR3 covers 13 residues. V lost 5 bases to trimming and J lost 0 bases, with 8 bases between them. The germline gives CDR1 MNHEY, CDR2 SVGAGI. The CDR3 sequence: CASSTGSSYEQYF. The CDR3 bases are TGTGCCAGCAGTACAGGGAGCTCCTACGAGCAGTACTTC.

The chain has TRBV29-1 and TRBJ1-5; a weak D match, TRBD1 (5 bases). Germline assignment: CDR1 SQVTM and CDR2 ANQGSEA. This CDR3 has 13 residues. V was shortened by 2 bases and J by 6 bases, with 11 bases between the two germline ends. CDR3 coding DNA: TGCAGCGTTGAAATCGGGCAGGGTCAGCCCCAGCATTTT. Amino acids: CSVEIGQGQPQHF.

The chain combines TRBV29-1 with TRBJ1-2, with a possible D match to TRBD1 (5 bases). CDR3 length equals 12 residues. Trimming left V 8 bases short and J 4 bases short, with 14 bases between. Germline CDR1 reads SQVTM; CDR2 reads ANQGSEA. DNA for the CDR3: TGCAGCCTCTGGACAACCGCCTATGGCTACACCTTC. Its protein product is CSLWTTAYGYTF.